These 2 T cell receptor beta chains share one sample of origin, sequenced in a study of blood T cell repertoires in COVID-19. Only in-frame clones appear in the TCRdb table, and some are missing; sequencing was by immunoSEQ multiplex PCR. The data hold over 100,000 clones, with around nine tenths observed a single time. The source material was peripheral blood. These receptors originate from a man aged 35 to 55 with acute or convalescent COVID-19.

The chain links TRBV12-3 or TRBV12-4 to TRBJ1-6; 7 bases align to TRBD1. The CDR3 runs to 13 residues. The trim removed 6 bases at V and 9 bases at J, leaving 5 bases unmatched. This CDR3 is CASRLGQFSPLHF. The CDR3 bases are TGTGCCAGCAGATTGGGACAGTTTTCACCCCTCCACTTT.

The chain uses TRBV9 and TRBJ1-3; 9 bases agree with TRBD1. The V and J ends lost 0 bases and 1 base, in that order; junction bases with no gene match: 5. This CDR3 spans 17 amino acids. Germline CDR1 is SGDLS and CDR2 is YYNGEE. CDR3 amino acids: CASSVGPGQGSGNTIYF. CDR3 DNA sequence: TGTGCCAGCAGCGTAGGCCCGGGACAGGGATCTGGAAACACCATATATTTT.